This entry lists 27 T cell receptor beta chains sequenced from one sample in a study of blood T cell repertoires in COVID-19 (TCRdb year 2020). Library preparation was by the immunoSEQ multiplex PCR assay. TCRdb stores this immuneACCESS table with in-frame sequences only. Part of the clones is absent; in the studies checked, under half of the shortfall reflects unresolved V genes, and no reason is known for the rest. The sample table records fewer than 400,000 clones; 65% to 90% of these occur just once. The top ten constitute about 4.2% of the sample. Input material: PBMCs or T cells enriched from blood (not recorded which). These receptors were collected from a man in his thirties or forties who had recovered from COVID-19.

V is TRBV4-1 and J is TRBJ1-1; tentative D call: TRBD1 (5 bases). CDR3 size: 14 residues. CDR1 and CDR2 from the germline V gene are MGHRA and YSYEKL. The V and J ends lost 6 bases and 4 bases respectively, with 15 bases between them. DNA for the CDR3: TGCGCCAGCAGGGGACTTACCCTGGGCACTGAAGCTTTCTTT. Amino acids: CASRGLTLGTEAFF.

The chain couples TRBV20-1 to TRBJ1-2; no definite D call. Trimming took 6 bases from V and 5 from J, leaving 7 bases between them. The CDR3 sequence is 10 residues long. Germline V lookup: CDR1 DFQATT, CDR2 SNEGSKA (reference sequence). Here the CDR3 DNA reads TGCAGTGCGGAGACGTATGGCTACACCTTC. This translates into CSAETYGYTF.

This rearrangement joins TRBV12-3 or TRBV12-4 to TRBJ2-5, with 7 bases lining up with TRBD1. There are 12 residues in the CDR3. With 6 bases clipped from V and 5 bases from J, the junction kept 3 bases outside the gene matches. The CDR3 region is CASSLRGETQYF. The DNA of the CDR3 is TGTGCCAGCAGCCTCAGGGGGGAGACCCAGTACTTC.

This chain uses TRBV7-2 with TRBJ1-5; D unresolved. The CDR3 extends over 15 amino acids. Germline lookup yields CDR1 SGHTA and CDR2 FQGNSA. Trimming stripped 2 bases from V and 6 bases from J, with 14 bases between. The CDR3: CASSLTRVAAQPQHF. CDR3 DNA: TGTGCCAGCAGCTTAACCCGGGTCGCGGCTCAGCCCCAGCATTTT.

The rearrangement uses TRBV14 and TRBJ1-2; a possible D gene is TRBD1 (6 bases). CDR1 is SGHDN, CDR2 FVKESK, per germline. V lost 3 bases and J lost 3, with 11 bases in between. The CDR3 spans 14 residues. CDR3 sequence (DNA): TGTGCCAGCAGCCATAAGGCAGGGGACTATGGCTACACCTTC. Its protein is CASSHKAGDYGYTF.

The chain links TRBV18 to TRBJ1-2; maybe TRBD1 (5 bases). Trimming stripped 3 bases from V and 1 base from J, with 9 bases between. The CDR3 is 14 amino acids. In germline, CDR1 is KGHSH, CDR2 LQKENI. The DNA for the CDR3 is TGTGCCAGCTCACCCGGGAGGGGTAACTATGGCTACACCTTC. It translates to CASSPGRGNYGYTF.

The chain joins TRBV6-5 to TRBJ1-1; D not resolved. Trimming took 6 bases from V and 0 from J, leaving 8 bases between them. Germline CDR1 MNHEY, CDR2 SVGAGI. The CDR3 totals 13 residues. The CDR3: CASRRAMNTEAFF. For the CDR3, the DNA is TGTGCCAGCAGGAGGGCGATGAACACTGAAGCTTTCTTT.

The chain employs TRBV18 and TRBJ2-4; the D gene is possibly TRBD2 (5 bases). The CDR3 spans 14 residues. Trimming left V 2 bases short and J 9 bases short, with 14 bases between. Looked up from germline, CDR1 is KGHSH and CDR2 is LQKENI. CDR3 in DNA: TGTGCCAGCTCACCAGCCCTACGGGCGGGCATTCAGTACTTC. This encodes CASSPALRAGIQYF.

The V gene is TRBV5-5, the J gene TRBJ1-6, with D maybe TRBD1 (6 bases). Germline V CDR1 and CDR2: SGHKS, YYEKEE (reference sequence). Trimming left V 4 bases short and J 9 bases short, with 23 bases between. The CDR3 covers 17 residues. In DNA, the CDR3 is TGTGCCAGCAGCCGATGGACAGTCGACTCCGAGAGTTCACCCCTCCACTTT. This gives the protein CASSRWTVDSESSPLHF.

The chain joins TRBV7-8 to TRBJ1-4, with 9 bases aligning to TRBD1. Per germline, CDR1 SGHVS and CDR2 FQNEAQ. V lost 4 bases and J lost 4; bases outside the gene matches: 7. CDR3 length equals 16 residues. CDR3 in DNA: TGTGCCAGCAGCTCTTCGCCGGGACAGGGTAATGAAAAACTGTTTTTT. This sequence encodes CASSSSPGQGNEKLFF.

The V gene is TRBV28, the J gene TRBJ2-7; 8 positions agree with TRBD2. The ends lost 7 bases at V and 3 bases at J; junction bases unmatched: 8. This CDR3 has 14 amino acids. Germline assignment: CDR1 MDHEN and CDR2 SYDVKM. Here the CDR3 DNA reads TGTGCCAGCACGGGGGGGGGTGTCGGCTACGAGCAGTACTTC. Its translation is CASTGGGVGYEQYF.

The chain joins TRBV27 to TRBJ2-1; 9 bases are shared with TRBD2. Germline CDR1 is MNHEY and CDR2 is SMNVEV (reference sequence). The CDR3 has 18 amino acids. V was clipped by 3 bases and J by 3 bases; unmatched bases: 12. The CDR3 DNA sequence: TGTGCCAGCAGTTTGGGTTTGGCGGGAGGGCGGCTCTACAATGAGCAGTTCTTC. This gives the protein CASSLGLAGGRLYNEQFF.

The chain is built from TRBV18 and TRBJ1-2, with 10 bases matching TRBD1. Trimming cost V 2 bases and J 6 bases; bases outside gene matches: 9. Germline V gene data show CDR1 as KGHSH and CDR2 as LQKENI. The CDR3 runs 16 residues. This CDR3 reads CASSPATGGRSDGYTF. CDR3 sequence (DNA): TGTGCCAGCTCACCAGCGACAGGGGGCCGTTCGGATGGCTACACCTTC.

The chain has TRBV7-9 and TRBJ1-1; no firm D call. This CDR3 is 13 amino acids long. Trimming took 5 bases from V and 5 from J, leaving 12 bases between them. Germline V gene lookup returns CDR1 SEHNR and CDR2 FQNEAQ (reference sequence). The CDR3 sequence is CASSHAGVTEAFF. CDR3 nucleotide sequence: TGTGCCAGCAGCCACGCCGGGGTAACTGAAGCTTTCTTT. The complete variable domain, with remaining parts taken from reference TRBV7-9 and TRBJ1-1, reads DTGVSQNPRHKITKRGQNVTFRCDPISEHNRLYWYRQTLGQGPEFLTYFQNEAQLEKSRLLSDRFSAERPKGSFSTLEIQRTEQGDSAMYLCASSHAGVTEAFFGQGTRLTVV.

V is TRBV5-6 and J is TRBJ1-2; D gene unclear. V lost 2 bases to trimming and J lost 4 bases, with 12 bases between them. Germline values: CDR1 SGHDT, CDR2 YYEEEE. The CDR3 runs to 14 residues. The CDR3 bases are TGTGCCAGCAGCTTCCTACAGACCTTCTATGGCTACACCTTC. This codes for CASSFLQTFYGYTF.

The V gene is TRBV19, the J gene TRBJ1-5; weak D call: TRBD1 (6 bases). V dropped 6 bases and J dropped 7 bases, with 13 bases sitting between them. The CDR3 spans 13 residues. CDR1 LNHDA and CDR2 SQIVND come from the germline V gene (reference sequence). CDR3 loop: CASRPGGAQPQHF. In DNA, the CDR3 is TGTGCCAGTAGGCCGGGGGGCGCGCAGCCCCAGCATTTT. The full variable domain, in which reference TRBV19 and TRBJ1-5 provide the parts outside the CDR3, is DGGITQSPKYLFRKEGQNVTLSCEQNLNHDAMYWYRQDPGQGLRLIYYSQIVNDFQKGDIAEGYSVSREKKESFPLTVTSAQKNPTAFYLCASRPGGAQPQHFGDGTRLSIL.

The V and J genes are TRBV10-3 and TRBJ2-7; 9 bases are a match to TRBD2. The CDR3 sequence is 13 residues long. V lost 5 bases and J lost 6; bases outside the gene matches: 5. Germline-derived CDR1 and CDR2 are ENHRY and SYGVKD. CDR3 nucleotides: TGTGCCATCAGTCCGGGACTAGCAGCCGAGCAGTACTTC. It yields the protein CAISPGLAAEQYF.

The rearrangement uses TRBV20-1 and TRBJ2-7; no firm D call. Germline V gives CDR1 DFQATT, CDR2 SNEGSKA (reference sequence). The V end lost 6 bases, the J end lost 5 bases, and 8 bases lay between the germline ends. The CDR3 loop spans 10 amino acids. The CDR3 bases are TGCAGTGCCGCAGATCACGAGCAGTACTTC. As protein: CSAADHEQYF.

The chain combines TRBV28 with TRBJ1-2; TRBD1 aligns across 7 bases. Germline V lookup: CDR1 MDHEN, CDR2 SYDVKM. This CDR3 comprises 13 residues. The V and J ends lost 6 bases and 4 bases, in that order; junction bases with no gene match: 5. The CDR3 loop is CASSEQGSYGYTF. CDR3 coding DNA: TGTGCCAGCAGCGAACAGGGGTCCTATGGCTACACCTTC.

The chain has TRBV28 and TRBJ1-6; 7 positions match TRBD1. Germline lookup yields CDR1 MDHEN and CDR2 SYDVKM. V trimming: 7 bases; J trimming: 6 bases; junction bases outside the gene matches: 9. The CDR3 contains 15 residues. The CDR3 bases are TGTGCCAGCACCGCCTCACAGGGGATTAATTCACCCCTCCACTTT. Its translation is CASTASQGINSPLHF.

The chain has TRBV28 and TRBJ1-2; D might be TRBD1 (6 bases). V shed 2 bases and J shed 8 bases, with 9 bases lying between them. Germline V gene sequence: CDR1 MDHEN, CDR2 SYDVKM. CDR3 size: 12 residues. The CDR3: CASSLQGSGYTF. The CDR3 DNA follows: TGTGCCAGCAGTTTACAGGGGAGCGGCTACACCTTC.

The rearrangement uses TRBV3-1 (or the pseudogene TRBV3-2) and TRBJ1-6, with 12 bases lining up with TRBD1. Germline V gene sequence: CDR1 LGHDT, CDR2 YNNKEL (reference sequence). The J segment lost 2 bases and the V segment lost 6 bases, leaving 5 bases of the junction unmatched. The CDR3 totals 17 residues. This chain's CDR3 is CASSRDRGPPYNSPLHF. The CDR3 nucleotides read TGTGCCAGCAGTCGGGACAGGGGGCCGCCCTATAATTCACCCCTCCACTTT.

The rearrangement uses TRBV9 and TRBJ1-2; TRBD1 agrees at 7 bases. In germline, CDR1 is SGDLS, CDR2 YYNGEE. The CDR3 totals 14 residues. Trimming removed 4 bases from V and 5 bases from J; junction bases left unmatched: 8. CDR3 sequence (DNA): TGTGCCAGCAGCCCTTGGGACAGCCTATATGGCTACACCTTC. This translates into CASSPWDSLYGYTF.

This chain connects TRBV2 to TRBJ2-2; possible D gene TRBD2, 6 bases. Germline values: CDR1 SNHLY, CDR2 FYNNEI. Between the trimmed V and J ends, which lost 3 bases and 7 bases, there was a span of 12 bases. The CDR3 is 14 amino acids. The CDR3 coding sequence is TGTGCCAGCAGTGATCGGGAGTATGGCGGGGAGCTGTTTTTT. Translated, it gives CASSDREYGGELFF.

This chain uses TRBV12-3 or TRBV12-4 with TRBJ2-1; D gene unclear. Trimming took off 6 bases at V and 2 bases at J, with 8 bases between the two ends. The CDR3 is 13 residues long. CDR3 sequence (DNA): TGTGCCAGCAGCCCGATAGCCTACAATGAGCAGTTCTTC. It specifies CASSPIAYNEQFF.

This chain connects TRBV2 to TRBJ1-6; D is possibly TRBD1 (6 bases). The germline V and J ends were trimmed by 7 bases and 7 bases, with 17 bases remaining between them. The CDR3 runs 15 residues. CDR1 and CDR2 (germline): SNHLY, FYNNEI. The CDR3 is CASTHFDRPNSPLHF. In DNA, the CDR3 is TGTGCCAGCACTCATTTCGACAGGCCGAATTCACCCCTCCACTTT.

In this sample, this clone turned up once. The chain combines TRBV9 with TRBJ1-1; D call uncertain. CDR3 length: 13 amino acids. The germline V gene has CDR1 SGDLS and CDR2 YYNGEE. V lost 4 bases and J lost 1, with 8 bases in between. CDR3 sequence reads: CASSYSRNTEAFF. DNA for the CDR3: TGTGCCAGCAGCTACAGCAGGAACACTGAAGCTTTCTTT.